What follows is one T cell receptor (beta chain) and its context. Its antigen remains unidentified. Clones were read by immunoSEQ multiplex PCR, and TCRdb kept only the in-frame ones, dropping some. The table records about 14,000 clones, roughly 87% of them present only once. The entry originates in a study of immune evolution from preneoplasia to lung adenocarcinoma. Germline V CDR1 and CDR2: SGDLS, YYNGEE. The V gene end was trimmed by 2 bases and the J gene end by 2 bases; junction bases not matched to a gene: 5. There are 15 residues in the CDR3. General study findings and limits: KRAS-mutant nodules had the highest T cell clonality. From normal lung to invasive adenocarcinoma, top clone frequencies appeared to decrease.

Premalignant or tumor cells were enriched by macro-dissection after pathologic assessment. The TCR comes from a donor older than 65 with lung adenocarcinoma. The sequenced sample consisted of FFPE lung adenocarcinoma in situ tissue. This chain uses TRBV9 with TRBJ1-2, with 8 bases lining up with TRBD1. The CDR3 sequence: CASSVGQGANYGYTF. The CDR3 DNA follows: TGTGCCAGCAGCGTCGGGCAGGGGGCAAACTATGGCTACACCTTC.